This entry concerns a single T cell receptor beta chain. Antigen unknown. This entry belongs to a study of T cell responses to AZD1222 COVID-19 vaccine. Whole-study findings and limits: Two AZD1222 doses significantly raised spike-specific TCR breadth and depth over controls.

V was shortened by 4 bases and J by 7 bases, with 19 bases between the two germline ends. Germline V CDR1 and CDR2: KGHSH, LQKENI. This CDR3 contains 16 residues. Here immunoSEQ multiplex PCR was the method, and the copy in TCRdb shows in-frame clones only, minus some. This table has some 120,000 clones, approximately 94% appearing once. V and J are TRBV18 and TRBJ1-4; no definite D call. This receptor was obtained from an adult in good health. The sequences come from peripheral blood, collected on day 0 of AZD1222 vaccination. The CDR3 is CASSLLDPSVGEKLFF. CDR3 in DNA: TGTGCCAGCTCACTCCTCGACCCCTCGGTCGGTGAAAAACTGTTTTTT.